The 28 T cell receptor beta chains in this list originate from one sample, sequenced in a study of sequential checkpoint blockade in melanoma. The treatment is: randomized to nivolumab then ipilimumab (arm A) or the reverse (arm B). The repertoire was sequenced with immunoSEQ multiplex PCR; TCRdb's copy has only in-frame clones and lacks some. The data hold 3,000 to 4,000 clones, with around 20% observed a single time. The source material was tumor tissue (inferred from file names), sampled from a patient given nivolumab and ipilimumab in sequence. The receptors shown here come from a human donor with melanoma.

In its sample, this clone was seen a few times. CDR3 nucleotide sequence: TGCGCCAGCAGCGGCGAGGGGACAGGGGCGGGCACCGGGGAGCTGTTTTTT. As protein: CASSGEGTGAGTGELFF. V usage is TRBV5-1 and J usage is TRBJ2-2, with TRBD1 identical over 10 bases. V dropped 4 bases and J dropped 4; count of bases not matched to a gene: 10. CDR1 and CDR2 from the germline V gene are SGHRS and YFSETQ. The CDR3 sequence is 17 residues long.

This sequence joins TRBV6-8 and TRBJ2-3; possible D gene TRBD1, 6 bases. Per the germline V gene, CDR1 is MNHGY and CDR2 is SAAAGT. This CDR3 is 15 amino acids long. The V end was cut by 2 bases, the J end by 6 bases, with 15 bases between. CDR3 sequence reads: CASSYPSRGLDTQYF. In DNA, the CDR3 is TGTGCCAGCAGTTACCCGAGCAGGGGTTTGGATACGCAGTATTTT.

Ten or more counts support this clone. V gene TRBV11-3 combines with J gene TRBJ2-3; 7 bases align to TRBD1. The V segment lost 0 bases and the J segment 2 bases; nucleotides outside the gene matches: 5. The CDR3 covers 16 residues. CDR1 is SGHNT, CDR2 YENEEA, per germline. In DNA form, the CDR3 reads TGTGCCAGCAGCTTAGACGGGACAGTTTTCACAGATACGCAGTATTTT. Residues: CASSLDGTVFTDTQYF. The complete variable domain, with remaining parts taken from reference TRBV11-3 and TRBJ2-3, reads EAGVVQSPRYKIIEKKQPVAFWCNPISGHNTLYWYLQNLGQGPELLIRYENEEAVDDSQLPKDRFSAERLKGVDSTLKIQPAELGDSAVYLCASSLDGTVFTDTQYFGPGTRLTVL.

The table lists this clone with a few counts. The gene calls are TRBV6-8 and TRBJ2-7; 8 positions agree with TRBD2. After removal of 7 bases from V and 3 bases from J, the junction contained 8 bases not matched to a gene. Per germline, CDR1 MNHGY and CDR2 SAAAGT. This CDR3 spans 14 amino acids. The CDR3 DNA reads TGTGCCAGCACCCCCAAGCGGGAGAGCTACGAGCAGTACTTC. Amino acids: CASTPKRESYEQYF.

By share of the sample, this clone is large. V gene TRBV11-3 combines with J gene TRBJ1-2, with 8 bases lining up with TRBD1. V was pared by 3 bases and J by 0 bases, with 6 bases of the junction left unmatched. This CDR3 contains 16 residues. In germline, CDR1 is SGHNT, CDR2 YENEEA. CDR3: CASSLAGGYPNYGYTF. The CDR3 DNA reads as TGTGCCAGCAGCTTGGCAGGGGGCTATCCTAACTATGGCTACACCTTC.

This clone is classed as large. The gene calls are TRBV29-1 and TRBJ1-1; D not resolved. The V gene lost 4 bases and the J gene lost 1 base, with 7 bases spanning the gap. Germline assignment: CDR1 SQVTM and CDR2 ANQGSEA. The CDR3 loop spans 12 amino acids. The CDR3 reads CSVGTANTEAFF. The CDR3 DNA reads TGCAGCGTTGGGACGGCGAACACTGAAGCTTTCTTT. The complete variable domain, with remaining parts taken from reference TRBV29-1 and TRBJ1-1, reads SAVISQKPSRDICQRGTSLTIQCQVDSQVTMMFWYRQQPGQSLTLIATANQGSEATYESGFVIDKFPISRPNLTFSTLTVSNMSPEDSSIYLCSVGTANTEAFFGQGTRLTVV.

V is TRBV19 and J is TRBJ1-1; D not certain. Trimming stripped 5 bases from V and 0 bases from J, with 7 bases between. The CDR3 has 13 amino acids. Germline lookup yields CDR1 LNHDA and CDR2 SQIVND (reference sequence). The CDR3 DNA reads TGTGCCAGTAGTTTGACCTTGAACACTGAAGCTTTCTTT. It is translated as CASSLTLNTEAFF. Drawing the rest from reference TRBV19 and TRBJ1-1, the complete variable domain is DGGITQSPKYLFRKEGQNVTLSCEQNLNHDAMYWYRQDPGQGLRLIYYSQIVNDFQKGDIAEGYSVSREKKESFPLTVTSAQKNPTAFYLCASSLTLNTEAFFGQGTRLTVV.

Ten or more counts support this clone. The chain joins TRBV11-3 to TRBJ2-1; D is uncertain. Germline CDR1 is SGHNT and CDR2 is YENEEA. The CDR3 consists of 15 residues. V was shortened by 5 bases and J by 0 bases, with 11 bases between the two germline ends. CDR3 nucleotides: TGTGCCAGCAGCACCCGGGCCAGCTCCTACAATGAGCAGTTCTTC. Its translation is CASSTRASSYNEQFF.

This chain uses TRBV28 with TRBJ2-2; possibly TRBD1 or TRBD2 for D (5 bases each). The CDR3 has 12 amino acids. Deletions cut 6 bases from V and 8 bases from J, with 10 bases between. The V gene's germline CDR1 is MDHEN and CDR2 SYDVKM. The CDR3 reads CASRGVLGELFF. In DNA form, the CDR3 reads TGTGCCAGCAGGGGGGTACTAGGGGAGCTGTTTTTT. Based on the CDR3 plus reference TRBV28 and TRBJ2-2, the full variable domain is DVKVTQSSRYLVKRTGEKVFLECVQDMDHENMFWYRQDPGLGLRLIYFSYDVKMKEKGDIPEGYSVSREKKERFSLILESASTNQTSMYLCASRGVLGELFFGEGSRLTVL.

The rearrangement joins TRBV11-3 to TRBJ2-2; no firm D call. The CDR3 spans 17 residues. Trimming stripped 5 bases from V and 3 bases from J, with 19 bases between. The germline gives CDR1 SGHNT, CDR2 YENEEA. CDR3 DNA sequence: TGTGCCAGCAGCGCCAACAACTGGGCGACATACACCGGGGAGCTGTTTTTT. It specifies CASSANNWATYTGELFF.

The chain uses TRBV9 and TRBJ2-5; tentative D call: TRBD2 (6 bases). The CDR3 length is 15 residues. V lost 4 bases and J 4 bases, leaving 17 bases between the germline ends. Germline V CDR1 and CDR2: SGDLS, YYNGEE. The chain's CDR3 is CASSPRAARGETQYF. DNA of the CDR3: TGTGCCAGCAGCCCTCGGGCAGCGCGGGGAGAGACCCAGTACTTC.

V is TRBV29-1 and J is TRBJ1-3; possible D gene TRBD1, 6 bases. Germline V gives CDR1 SQVTM, CDR2 ANQGSEA. V shed 3 bases and J shed 6 bases, with 15 bases lying between them. This CDR3 comprises 14 residues. The CDR3 DNA reads as TGCAGCGTTGAGAGGCAGGGGAGTGAAAACACCATATATTTT. Amino acids: CSVERQGSENTIYF.

V gene TRBV6-8 combines with J gene TRBJ1-3; the D gene is possibly TRBD1 (5 bases). CDR3 length: 18 residues. Trimming cost V 0 bases and J 0 bases, with 15 bases left between them. The V gene's germline CDR1 is MNHGY and CDR2 SAAAGT. This CDR3 is CASSYSRDFRHSGNTIYF. CDR3 sequence (DNA): TGTGCCAGCAGTTACTCACGGGACTTTAGGCACTCTGGAAACACCATATATTTT.

The V call is TRBV5-1, the J call TRBJ2-1, with 9 positions matching TRBD2. After removal of 6 bases from V and 8 bases from J, the junction contained 15 bases not matched to a gene. Germline CDR1 SGHRS, CDR2 YFSETQ. This CDR3 is built from 16 residues. The CDR3 nucleotides read TGCGCCAGCACCACTACTACTACCGGGACTAGCTATGAGCAGTTCTTC. It specifies CASTTTTTGTSYEQFF.

This clone showed up many times. V usage is TRBV11-3 and J usage is TRBJ2-1, with a tentative D call TRBD2 (5 bases). This CDR3 is 15 amino acids long. Trimming removed 1 base at V and 7 bases at J, with 14 bases between. Germline loops: CDR1 SGHNT, CDR2 YENEEA. CDR3 sequence reads: CASSLGAGSANEQFF. In nucleotides, the CDR3 is TGTGCCAGCAGCTTAGGGGCGGGTAGCGCGAATGAGCAGTTCTTC.

This chain connects TRBV28 to TRBJ1-3, with 10 bases aligning to TRBD1. The CDR3 is made up of 17 amino acids. The junction had 7 bases not matched to a gene; V was cut back by 5 bases and J by 0 bases. Germline CDR1 MDHEN, CDR2 SYDVKM. The CDR3 region has the DNA TGTGCCAGCAGTGGGTATCGGGACAGGGGCTCTGGAAACACCATATATTTT. This encodes CASSGYRDRGSGNTIYF.

This clone has just a few counts. The chain couples TRBV18 to TRBJ1-1, with D possibly matching TRBD1 (6 bases). There are 13 residues in the CDR3. Germline V gives CDR1 KGHSH, CDR2 LQKENI. The V and J ends lost 1 base and 7 bases respectively, with 10 bases between them. The CDR3 loop reads CASSPRQDVEAFF. The CDR3 DNA reads as TGTGCCAGCTCACCACGACAGGACGTTGAAGCTTTCTTT.

V and J are TRBV30 and TRBJ1-1; no definite D call. V was cut by 2 bases and J by 1 base, with 2 bases left in between. The germline gives CDR1 GTSNPN, CDR2 SVGIG (reference sequence). The CDR3 runs 11 residues. CDR3 sequence: CAWSTNTEAFF. CDR3 bases: TGTGCCTGGAGTACGAACACTGAAGCTTTCTTT. Complete variable domain (other parts from reference TRBV30 and TRBJ1-1): SQTIHQWPATLVQPVGSPLSLECTVEGTSNPNLYWYRQAAGRGLQLLFYSVGIGQISSEVPQNLSASRPQDRQFILSSKKLLLSDSGFYLCAWSTNTEAFFGQGTRLTVV.

This clone counts as medium-sized. The rearrangement links TRBV11-3 to TRBJ2-5, with D maybe TRBD2 (5 bases). V was pared by 2 bases and J by 2 bases, with 12 bases between. Germline CDR1 is SGHNT and CDR2 is YENEEA. CDR3 length equals 15 residues. This chain's CDR3 is CASSLMTGLQETQYF. Written as DNA, the CDR3 is TGTGCCAGCAGCTTAATGACGGGATTACAAGAGACCCAGTACTTC.

Sample share makes this clone medium-sized (0.01 to 0.1%). This CDR3 is CASSLVGEGQPQHF. CDR3 in DNA: TGTGCCAGCAGCTTAGTCGGGGAGGGTCAGCCCCAGCATTTT. The V gene is TRBV11-3, the J gene TRBJ1-5; D remains unclear. Trimming took off 1 base at V and 6 bases at J, with 10 bases between the two ends. Germline-derived CDR1 and CDR2 are SGHNT and YENEEA. This CDR3 region has 14 residues.

By share of the sample, this clone is medium-sized. The chain has TRBV12-5 and TRBJ1-5, with 7 bases fitting TRBD1. The V gene's germline CDR1 is LGHNT and CDR2 FRNRAP. The CDR3 is 15 amino acids. The CDR3, as DNA: TGTGCCAGCGTACAGGAGGGGGCTCCTAATCAGCCCCAGCATTTT. Its translation: CASVQEGAPNQPQHF. Looking up the rest from reference TRBV12-5 and TRBJ1-5 gives the full variable domain: DARVTQTPRHKVTEMGQEVTMRCQPILGHNTVFWYRQTMMQGLELLAYFRNRAPLDDSGMPKDRFSAEMPDATLATLKIQPSEPRDSAVYFCASVQEGAPNQPQHFGDGTRLSIL.

V and J are TRBV28 and TRBJ1-6; D not certain. The length of the CDR3 is 15 residues. V was cut by 4 bases and J by 7 bases, with 14 bases left in between. The V gene's germline CDR1 is MDHEN and CDR2 SYDVKM. CDR3 sequence (DNA): TGTGCCAGCAGTTCGTCCCCAAGGGCAAATTCACCCCTCCACTTT. It specifies CASSSSPRANSPLHF.

This clone was detected only a few times. The rearrangement links TRBV6-8 to TRBJ2-3; the match to TRBD1 covers 9 bases. This CDR3 region has 14 residues. V dropped 5 bases and J dropped 4; count of bases not matched to a gene: 4. From germline, CDR1 is MNHGY and CDR2 SAAAGT. CDR3 nucleotides: TGTGCCAGCAGTGAGACAGGGGGTCCAGATACGCAGTATTTT. It encodes CASSETGGPDTQYF.

This clone is labeled as medium-sized. This chain connects TRBV6-8 to TRBJ2-1, with a possible D match to TRBD2 (6 bases). Trimming pared 7 bases from V and 1 base from J, leaving 14 bases between. This CDR3 is built from 15 residues. Germline CDR1 MNHGY, CDR2 SAAAGT. The CDR3 region has the DNA TGTGCCAGCATCCCGGGAGTGGGGTCCTACAATGAGCAGTTCTTC. It is translated as CASIPGVGSYNEQFF.

The chain couples TRBV11-3 to TRBJ2-1, with 9 bases matching TRBD2. Trimming cost V 5 bases and J 4 bases; bases outside gene matches: 12. Germline assignment: CDR1 SGHNT and CDR2 YENEEA. CDR3 length: 17 residues. CDR3 in DNA: TGTGCCAGCAGCACTGGAGGGGGGCTAGCGGGATACAATGAGCAGTTCTTC. Its translation: CASSTGGGLAGYNEQFF. Complete variable domain (other parts from reference TRBV11-3 and TRBJ2-1): EAGVVQSPRYKIIEKKQPVAFWCNPISGHNTLYWYLQNLGQGPELLIRYENEEAVDDSQLPKDRFSAERLKGVDSTLKIQPAELGDSAVYLCASSTGGGLAGYNEQFFGPGTRLTVL.

Turning to this clone: The germline gene is not matched at one end of the junction; a read error may be the cause. The rearrangement joins TRBV6-8 to TRBJ2-3, with 9 bases lining up with TRBD2. Germline CDR1 MNHGY, CDR2 SAAAGT. This CDR3 contains 16 residues. The CDR3: CAISDFSSGGTDTQYF. The DNA of the CDR3 is TGTGCCATCAGTGACTTCTCTAGCGGGGGCACAGATACGCAGTATTTT.

This clone is deemed medium-sized. V usage is TRBV6-8 and J usage is TRBJ1-5; TRBD1 might be the D (5 bases). There are 14 residues in the CDR3. Deletions cut 6 bases from V and 4 bases from J, with 13 bases between. The germline gives CDR1 MNHGY, CDR2 SAAAGT. The CDR3 DNA follows: TGTGCCAGCAGCTCTGACAGCGAGAATCAGCCCCAGCATTTT. This sequence encodes CASSSDSENQPQHF.

The J gene is TRBJ1-3, the V gene TRBV9, with 7 bases matching TRBD1. The CDR3 loop spans 17 amino acids. The germline V gene encodes CDR1 SGDLS and CDR2 YYNGEE. J gave up 0 bases and V 5 bases, and 11 bases lay outside the gene matches. The CDR3 coding sequence is TGTGCCAGCAGGGTAATAGGGGGCAAGGGCTCTGGAAACACCATATATTTT. Protein product: CASRVIGGKGSGNTIYF.